Listed below are T cell receptor beta chains from one sample, sequenced in a study of cytomegalovirus exposure and HLA in healthy donors. The protocol was immunoSEQ multiplex PCR, while the TCRdb copy is restricted to in-frame clones and leaves out a portion. The data contain some 140,000 clones, 84% of them singletons. Sequencing was done on a sample of PBMCs. Every receptor here comes from a woman under 40 in good health and CMV-seronegative. The CDR3 runs from the conserved cysteine through the conserved F or W. D genes are given only for firm matches. Size tells how often a clone was seen (once, few, many) or the class of an expanded clone, and some rows leave it out.

j_call d_call clone_size v_call cdr3_nt cdr3_aa
TRBJ2-2 TRBD2 NA TRBV2 TGTGCCAGCAGCGCGGCGGGGGTGGCCGGGGAGCTGTTTTTT CASSAAGVAGELFF
TRBJ1-4 NA NA TRBV28 TGTGCCAGCATTCAACTTTCAGGGTCTGAAAAACTGTTTTTT CASIQLSGSEKLFF
TRBJ1-3 TRBD1 NA TRBV19 TGTGCCAGTAGGTCCCGGCGGACAGGCTTCTCTGGAAACACCATATATTTT CASRSRRTGFSGNTIYF
TRBJ1-4 NA NA TRBV19 TGTGCCAGTAGTATAGATCTGGGCAGGGGAAATGAAAAACTGTTTTTT CASSIDLGRGNEKLFF
TRBJ1-1 NA NA TRBV18 TGTGCCAGCTCACCGGATCGGGGCACTGAAGCTTTCTTT CASSPDRGTEAFF
TRBJ1-2 NA NA TRBV7-3 TGTGCCAGCAGCTTAAGTAGGGGTTATGGCTACACCTTC CASSLSRGYGYTF
TRBJ2-7 NA NA TRBV7-2 TGTGCCAGCAGTTCCGGTTGGGAGCAGTACTTC CASSSGWEQYF
TRBJ2-3 NA NA TRBV11-2 TGTGCCAGCAGCTTAATAGTGGCAGATACGCAGTATTTT CASSLIVADTQYF
TRBJ2-5 NA NA TRBV2 TGTGCCAGCAGTCGACAGGACGGGACCCAGTACTTC CASSRQDGTQYF
TRBJ2-7 TRBD2 once TRBV5-1 TGCGCCAGCAGCTTGGAGCGGGGGAGGGCGCAGTACTTC CASSLERGRAQYF
TRBJ1-2 TRBD1 NA TRBV5-4 TGTGCCAGCAGCCCCAACAGGGGGAGGGACTATGGCTACACCTTC CASSPNRGRDYGYTF